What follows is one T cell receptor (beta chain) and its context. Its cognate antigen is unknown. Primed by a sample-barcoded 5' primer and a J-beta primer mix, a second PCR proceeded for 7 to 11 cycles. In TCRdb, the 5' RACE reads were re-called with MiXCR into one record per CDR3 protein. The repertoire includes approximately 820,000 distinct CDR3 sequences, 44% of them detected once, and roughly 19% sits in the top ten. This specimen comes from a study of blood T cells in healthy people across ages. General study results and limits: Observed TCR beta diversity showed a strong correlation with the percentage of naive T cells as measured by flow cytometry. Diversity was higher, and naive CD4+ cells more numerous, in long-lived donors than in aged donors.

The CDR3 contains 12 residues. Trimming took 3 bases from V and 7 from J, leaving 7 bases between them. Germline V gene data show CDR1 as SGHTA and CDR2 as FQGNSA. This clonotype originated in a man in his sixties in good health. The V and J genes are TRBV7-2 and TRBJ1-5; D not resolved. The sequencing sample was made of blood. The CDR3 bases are TGTGCCAGCAGCTTTCCCAGCCAGCCCCAGCATTTT. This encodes CASSFPSQPQHF.